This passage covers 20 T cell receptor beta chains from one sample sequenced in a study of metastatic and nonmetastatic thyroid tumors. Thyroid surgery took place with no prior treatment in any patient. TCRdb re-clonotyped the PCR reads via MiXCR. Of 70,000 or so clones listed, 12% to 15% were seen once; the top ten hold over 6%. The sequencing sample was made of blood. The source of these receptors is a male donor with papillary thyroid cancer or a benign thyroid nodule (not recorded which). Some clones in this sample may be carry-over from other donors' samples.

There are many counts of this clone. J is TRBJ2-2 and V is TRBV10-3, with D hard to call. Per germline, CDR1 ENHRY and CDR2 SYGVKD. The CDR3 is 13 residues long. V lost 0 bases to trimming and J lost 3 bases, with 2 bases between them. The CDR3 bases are TGTGCCATCAGTGAGTCGGACACCGGGGAGCTGTTTTTT. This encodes CAISESDTGELFF.

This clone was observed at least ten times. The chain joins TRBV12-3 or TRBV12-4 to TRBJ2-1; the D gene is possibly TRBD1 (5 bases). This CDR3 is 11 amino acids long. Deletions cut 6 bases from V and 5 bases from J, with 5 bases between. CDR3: CASRGDNEQFF. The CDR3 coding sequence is TGTGCCAGCAGAGGGGACAATGAGCAGTTCTTC.

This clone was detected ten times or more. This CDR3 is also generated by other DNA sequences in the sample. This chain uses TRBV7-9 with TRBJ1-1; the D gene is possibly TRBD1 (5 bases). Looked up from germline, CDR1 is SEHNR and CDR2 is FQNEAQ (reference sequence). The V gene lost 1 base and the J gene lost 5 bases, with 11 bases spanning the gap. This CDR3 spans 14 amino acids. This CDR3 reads CASSLDRLGTEAFF. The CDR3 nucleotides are TGTGCCAGCAGCTTAGACAGGTTGGGGACTGAAGCTTTCTTT.

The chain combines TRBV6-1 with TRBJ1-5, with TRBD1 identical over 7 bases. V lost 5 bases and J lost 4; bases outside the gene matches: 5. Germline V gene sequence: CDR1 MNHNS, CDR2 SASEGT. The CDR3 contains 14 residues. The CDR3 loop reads CASSWGQLNQPQHF. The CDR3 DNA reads TGTGCCAGCAGTTGGGGACAGCTTAATCAGCCCCAGCATTTT.

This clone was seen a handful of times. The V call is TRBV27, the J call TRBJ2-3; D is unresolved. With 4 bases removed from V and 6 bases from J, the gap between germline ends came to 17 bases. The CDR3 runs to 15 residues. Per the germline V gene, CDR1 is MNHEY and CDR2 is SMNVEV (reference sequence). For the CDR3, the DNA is TGTGCCAGCAGTTCCTCCCAGGTGTGGGCGGATACGCAGTATTTT. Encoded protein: CASSSSQVWADTQYF.

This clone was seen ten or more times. CDR3 region: CASSAQGISTEAFF. Here the CDR3 DNA reads TGTGCCAGCAGCGCACAGGGGATCAGCACTGAAGCTTTCTTT. This chain joins TRBV7-9 and TRBJ1-1; TRBD1 matches at 7 bases. The CDR3 has 14 residues. V trimming: 5 bases; J trimming: 4 bases; junction bases outside the gene matches: 7. Germline V gives CDR1 SEHNR, CDR2 FQNEAQ (reference sequence).

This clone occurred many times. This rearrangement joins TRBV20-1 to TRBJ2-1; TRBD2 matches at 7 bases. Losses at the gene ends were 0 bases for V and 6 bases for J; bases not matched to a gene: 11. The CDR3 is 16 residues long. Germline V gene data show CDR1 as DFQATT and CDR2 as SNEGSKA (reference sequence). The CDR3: CSARDMRDYFVNEQFF. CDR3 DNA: TGCAGTGCTAGAGACATGCGGGACTATTTTGTCAATGAGCAGTTCTTC.

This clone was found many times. This chain's CDR3 is CSALAEPYNEQFF. CDR3 in DNA: TGCAGTGCCTTAGCGGAACCTTACAATGAGCAGTTCTTC. V usage is TRBV20-1 and J usage is TRBJ2-1; tentatively, D is TRBD2 (6 bases). The V and J ends lost 6 bases and 4 bases respectively, with 13 bases between them. This CDR3 contains 13 residues. Looked up from germline, CDR1 is DFQATT and CDR2 is SNEGSKA (reference sequence).

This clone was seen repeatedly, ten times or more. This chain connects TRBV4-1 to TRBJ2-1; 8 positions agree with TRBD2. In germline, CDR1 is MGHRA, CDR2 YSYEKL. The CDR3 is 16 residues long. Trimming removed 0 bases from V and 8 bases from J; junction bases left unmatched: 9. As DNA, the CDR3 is TGCGCCAGCAGCCAAGATTTTAGCGGGATAGGGGATGAGCAGTTCTTC. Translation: CASSQDFSGIGDEQFF.

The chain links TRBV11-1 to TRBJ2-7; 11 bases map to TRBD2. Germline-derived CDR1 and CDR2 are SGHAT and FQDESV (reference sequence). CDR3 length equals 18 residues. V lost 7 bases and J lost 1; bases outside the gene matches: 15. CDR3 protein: CASIPTGASGRFSYEQYF. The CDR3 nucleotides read TGTGCCAGCATTCCCACGGGGGCTAGCGGGAGGTTTTCCTACGAGCAGTACTTC.

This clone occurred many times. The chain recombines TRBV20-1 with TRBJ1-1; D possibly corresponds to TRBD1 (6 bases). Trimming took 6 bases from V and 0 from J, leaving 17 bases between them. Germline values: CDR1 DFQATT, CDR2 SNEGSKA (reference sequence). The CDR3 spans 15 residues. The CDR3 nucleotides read TGCAGTGCAACAACCGGACAGTTAATGAACACTGAAGCTTTCTTT. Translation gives CSATTGQLMNTEAFF.

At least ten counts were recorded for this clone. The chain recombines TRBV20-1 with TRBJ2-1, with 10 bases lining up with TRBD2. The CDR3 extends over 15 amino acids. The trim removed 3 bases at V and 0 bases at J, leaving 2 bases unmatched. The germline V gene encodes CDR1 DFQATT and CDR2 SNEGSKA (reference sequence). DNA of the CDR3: TGCAGTGCTAGGGGACTAGCGAACTCCTACAATGAGCAGTTCTTC. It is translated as CSARGLANSYNEQFF.

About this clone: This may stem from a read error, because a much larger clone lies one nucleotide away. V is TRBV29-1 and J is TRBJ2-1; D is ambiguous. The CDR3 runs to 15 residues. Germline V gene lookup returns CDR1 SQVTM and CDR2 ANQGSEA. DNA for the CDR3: TGCGGCGTTGAAGATCTGAGACACCCAGGAAATGAGCAGTTCTTC. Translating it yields CGVEDLRHPGNEQFF.

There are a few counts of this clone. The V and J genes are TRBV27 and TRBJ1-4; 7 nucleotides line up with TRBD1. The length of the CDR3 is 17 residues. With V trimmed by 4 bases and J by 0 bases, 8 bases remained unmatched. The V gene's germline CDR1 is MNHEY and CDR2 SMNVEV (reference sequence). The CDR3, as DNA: TGTGCCAGCAGTTCCCACTACAGGGGTCCAACTAATGAAAAACTGTTTTTT. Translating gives CASSSHYRGPTNEKLFF.

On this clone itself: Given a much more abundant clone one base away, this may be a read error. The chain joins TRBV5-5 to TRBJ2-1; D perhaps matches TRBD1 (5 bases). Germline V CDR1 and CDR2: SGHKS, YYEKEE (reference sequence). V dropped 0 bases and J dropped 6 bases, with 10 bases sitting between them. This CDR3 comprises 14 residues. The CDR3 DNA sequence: TGTGCCAGCAGCTTGGGGACAACCTGCAATGAGCAGTTCTTC. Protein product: CASSLGTTCNEQFF.

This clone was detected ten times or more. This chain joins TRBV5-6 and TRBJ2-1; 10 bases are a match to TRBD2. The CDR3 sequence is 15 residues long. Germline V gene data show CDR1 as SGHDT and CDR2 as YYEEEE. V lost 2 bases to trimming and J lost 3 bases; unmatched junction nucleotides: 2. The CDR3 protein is CASSFIAGGYNEQFF. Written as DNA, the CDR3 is TGTGCCAGCAGCTTCATAGCGGGAGGCTACAATGAGCAGTTCTTC.

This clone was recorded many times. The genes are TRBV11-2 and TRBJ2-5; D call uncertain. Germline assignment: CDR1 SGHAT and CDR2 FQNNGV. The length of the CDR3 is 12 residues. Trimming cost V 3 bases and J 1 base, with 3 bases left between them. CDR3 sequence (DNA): TGTGCCAGCAGCTTGACCCAAGAGACCCAGTACTTC. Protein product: CASSLTQETQYF.

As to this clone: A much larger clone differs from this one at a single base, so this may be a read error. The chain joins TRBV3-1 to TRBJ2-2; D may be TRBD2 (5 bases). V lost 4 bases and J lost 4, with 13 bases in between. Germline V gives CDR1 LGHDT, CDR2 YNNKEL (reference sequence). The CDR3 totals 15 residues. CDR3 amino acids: CASSRGYLLTGELFF. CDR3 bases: TGTGCCAGCAGCCGAGGGTATCTCCTCACCGGGGAGCTGTTTTTT.

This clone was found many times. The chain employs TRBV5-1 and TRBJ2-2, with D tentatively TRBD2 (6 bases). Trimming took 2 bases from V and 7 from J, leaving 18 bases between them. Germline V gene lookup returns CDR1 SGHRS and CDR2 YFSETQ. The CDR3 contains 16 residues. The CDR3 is CASSLIAGRTGGELFF. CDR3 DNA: TGCGCCAGCAGCTTAATCGCGGGGCGGACGGGCGGGGAGCTGTTTTTT.

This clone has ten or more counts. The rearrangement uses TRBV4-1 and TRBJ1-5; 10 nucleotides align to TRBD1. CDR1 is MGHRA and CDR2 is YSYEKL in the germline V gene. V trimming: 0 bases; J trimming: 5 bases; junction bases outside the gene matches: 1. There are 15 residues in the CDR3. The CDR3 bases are TGCGCCAGCAGCCAAGAGGGACAGGGGTATCAGCCCCAGCATTTT. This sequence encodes CASSQEGQGYQPQHF.